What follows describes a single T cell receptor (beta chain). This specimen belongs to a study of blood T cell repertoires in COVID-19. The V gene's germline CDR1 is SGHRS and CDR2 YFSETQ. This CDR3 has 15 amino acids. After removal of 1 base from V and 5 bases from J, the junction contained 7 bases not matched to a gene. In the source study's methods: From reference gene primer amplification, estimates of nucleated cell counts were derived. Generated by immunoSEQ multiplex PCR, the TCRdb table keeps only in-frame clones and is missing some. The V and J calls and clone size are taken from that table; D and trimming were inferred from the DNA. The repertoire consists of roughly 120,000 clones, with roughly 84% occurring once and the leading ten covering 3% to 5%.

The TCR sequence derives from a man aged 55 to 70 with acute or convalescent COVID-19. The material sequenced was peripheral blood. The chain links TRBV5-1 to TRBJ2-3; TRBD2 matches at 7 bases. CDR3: CASSLNAGVVDTQYF. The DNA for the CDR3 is TGCGCCAGCAGCTTGAATGCGGGAGTGGTAGATACGCAGTATTTT.